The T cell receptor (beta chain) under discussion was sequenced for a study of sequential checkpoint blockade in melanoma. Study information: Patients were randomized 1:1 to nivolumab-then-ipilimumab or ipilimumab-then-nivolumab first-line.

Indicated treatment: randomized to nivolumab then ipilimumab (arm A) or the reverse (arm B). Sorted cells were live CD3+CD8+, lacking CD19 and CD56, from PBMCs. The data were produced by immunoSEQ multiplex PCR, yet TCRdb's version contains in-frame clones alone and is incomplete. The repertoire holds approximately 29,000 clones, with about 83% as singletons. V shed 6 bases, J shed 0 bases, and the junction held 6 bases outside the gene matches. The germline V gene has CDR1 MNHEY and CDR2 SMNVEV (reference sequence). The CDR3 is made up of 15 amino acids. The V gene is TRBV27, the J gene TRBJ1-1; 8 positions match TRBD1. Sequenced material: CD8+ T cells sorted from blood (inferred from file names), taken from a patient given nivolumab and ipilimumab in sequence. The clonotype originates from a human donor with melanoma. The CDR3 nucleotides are TGTGCCAGCAGGATGACAGGGGTCATGAACACTGAAGCTTTCTTT. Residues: CASRMTGVMNTEAFF.